These T cell receptor beta chains were read from a single sample in a study of blood T cell repertoires in COVID-19. Using immunoSEQ multiplex PCR, the repertoire was profiled, and TCRdb retains in-frame clones only, with some absent. The repertoire has 200,000 to 250,000 clones, approximately 90% of them found once; the top ten carry roughly 10%. Sequencing was performed on PBMCs or T cells enriched from blood (not recorded which). These receptors all stem from a young man who had recovered from COVID-19. Each CDR3 is given without its conserved first and last residue.

V gene	J gene	CDR3 protein
TRBV7-2	TRBJ1-2	ASSFYSRGDGYT
TRBV15	TRBJ1-2	ATSRPPFGGSFYGYT
TRBV5-3	TRBJ1-6	ARSWTGEDSSPLH
TRBV25-1	TRBJ2-5	ASSVPDRIQETQY
TRBV4-1	TRBJ1-2	ASSHPGQGNGYT
TRBV12-3/TRBV12-4	TRBJ2-1	ASSLDRASEQF
TRBV5-8	TRBJ2-3	ASSPETSGIPDTQY
TRBV5-6	TRBJ2-5	ASRWTSGGRYQETQY
TRBV4-3	TRBJ1-1	ASSLSRDAGGAF
TRBV28	TRBJ1-2	ASNLPGQYGYT
TRBV7-9	TRBJ2-1	ASSTSRLPSYNEQF
TRBV5-1	TRBJ1-2	ASSSDGGSSYGYT